These 12 T cell receptor beta chains were sequenced from one sample in a study of T cell repertoires in cytomegalovirus infection. Via MiXCR, TCRdb re-called the reads, giving one row per CDR3 protein. The sample holds roughly 570,000 distinct CDR3 sequences, about 40% seen once. These receptors' antigens are unknown. The source was cultured PBMCs, collected from culture after CMV antigen stimulation. Receptor source: a human donor in good health (CMV status not recorded). Some clones in this sample may be carry-over from other donors' samples.

V usage is TRBV6-5 and J usage is TRBJ1-4; D is undetermined. Trimming stripped 1 base from V and 1 base from J, with 13 bases between. From germline, CDR1 is MNHEY and CDR2 SVGAGI. The CDR3 totals 17 residues. Here the CDR3 DNA reads TGTGCCAGCAGTTACTGGGCCCTCGGAGGAACTAATGAAAAACTGTTTTTT. As protein: CASSYWALGGTNEKLFF.

The chain is built from TRBV19 and TRBJ2-7; 8 bases fit TRBD1. Per germline, CDR1 LNHDA and CDR2 SQIVND (reference sequence). V lost 11 bases, J lost 1 base, and 10 bases stayed unmatched. This CDR3 comprises 14 residues. CDR3 loop: CADREQGASYEQYF. The CDR3, as DNA: TGTGCCGATCGGGAGCAGGGGGCGTCCTACGAGCAGTACTTC.

This clonotype showed up many times. The rearrangement joins TRBV11-2 to TRBJ1-1, with D maybe TRBD1 (6 bases). Germline CDR1 reads SGHAT; CDR2 reads FQNNGV. Trimming left V 5 bases short and J 0 bases short, with 13 bases between. This CDR3 has 15 residues. In DNA form, the CDR3 reads TGTGCCAGCAGCCGTTTTACAGGGATGAACACTGAAGCTTTCTTT. It is translated as CASSRFTGMNTEAFF.

A few counts support this clonotype. V gene TRBV7-9 combines with J gene TRBJ1-4, with TRBD1 matching over 9 bases. Germline CDR1 and CDR2: SEHNR and FQNEAQ (reference sequence). The CDR3 is 15 amino acids. Germline trimming cut 5 bases from V and 5 bases from J; bases unmatched to any gene: 6. CDR3 coding DNA: TGTGCCAGCAGCCCCATCGGGACAGGGAATGAAAAACTGTTTTTT. Residues: CASSPIGTGNEKLFF.

The chain uses TRBV7-6 and TRBJ2-5; no reliable D call. Germline V gene sequence: CDR1 SGHVS, CDR2 FNYEAQ. The CDR3 covers 13 residues. Trimming removed 2 bases from V and 4 bases from J, with 8 bases in between. CDR3 protein: CASSLHVGETQYF. The CDR3 region has the DNA TGTGCCAGCAGCTTACATGTCGGAGAGACCCAGTACTTC.

This clonotype has only a few counts. The genes are TRBV12-3 or TRBV12-4 and TRBJ2-5; maybe TRBD1 (5 bases). The CDR3 consists of 15 residues. V was pared by 6 bases and J by 5 bases, with 19 bases between. The CDR3 nucleotides read TGTGCCAGCAGACGTGGAAGCCTACCAGGGGAGACCCAGTACTTC. Translating it yields CASRRGSLPGETQYF.

The genes are TRBV6-6 and TRBJ2-1, with 10 bases matching TRBD2. After removal of 6 bases from V and 4 bases from J, the junction contained 6 bases not matched to a gene. CDR1 MNHNY and CDR2 SVGAGI come from the germline V gene (reference sequence). CDR3 size: 15 residues. The CDR3 sequence is CASRELAGIYNEQFF. CDR3 bases: TGTGCCAGCAGGGAACTAGCGGGAATTTACAATGAGCAGTTCTTC.

This clonotype has only a few counts. The genes are TRBV29-1 and TRBJ1-2; TRBD1 aligns across 10 bases. The CDR3 sequence is 14 residues long. Germline trimming cut 7 bases from V and 6 bases from J; bases unmatched to any gene: 11. The V gene's germline CDR1 is SQVTM and CDR2 ANQGSEA. The CDR3 nucleotides read TGCAGCGCCTTGAAGACAGGGGGCTGGGATGGCTACACCTTC. This encodes CSALKTGGWDGYTF.

This chain links TRBV5-1 with TRBJ2-7; 7 nucleotides align to TRBD1. CDR1 SGHRS and CDR2 YFSETQ come from the germline V gene. Trimming removed 4 bases from V and 2 bases from J; junction bases left unmatched: 9. This CDR3 contains 15 residues. The CDR3 DNA reads TGCGCCAGCAGCCCCGGCGACAGGGATGCCTACGAGCAGTACTTC. Translating gives CASSPGDRDAYEQYF.

The chain employs TRBV4-3 and TRBJ2-2; D not resolved. V shed 0 bases and J shed 5 bases, with 7 bases lying between them. The CDR3 totals 14 residues. Germline V gene sequence: CDR1 LGHNA, CDR2 YSLEER. In DNA form, the CDR3 reads TGCGCCAGCAGCCAAGAGGGGTGGACCGGGGAGCTGTTTTTT. This sequence encodes CASSQEGWTGELFF.

This clonotype showed up just a few times. The chain employs TRBV7-9 and TRBJ2-3; D remains unclear. CDR1 and CDR2 (germline): SEHNR, FQNEAQ (reference sequence). CDR3 length: 12 amino acids. Trimming pared 4 bases from V and 5 bases from J, leaving 7 bases between. The CDR3 protein is CASSYNLDTQYF. The CDR3 DNA is TGTGCCAGCAGCTACAATTTAGATACGCAGTATTTT.

This clonotype was observed a few times. The chain uses TRBV5-1 and TRBJ2-1; 9 bases align to TRBD2. This CDR3 has 15 amino acids. V lost 0 bases to trimming and J lost 9 bases; unmatched junction nucleotides: 7. CDR1 is SGHRS, CDR2 YFSETQ, per germline. CDR3 sequence (DNA): TGCGCCAGCAGCTTGGGTCTAGCGGGAATAACTGAGCAGTTCTTC. Protein sequence: CASSLGLAGITEQFF.